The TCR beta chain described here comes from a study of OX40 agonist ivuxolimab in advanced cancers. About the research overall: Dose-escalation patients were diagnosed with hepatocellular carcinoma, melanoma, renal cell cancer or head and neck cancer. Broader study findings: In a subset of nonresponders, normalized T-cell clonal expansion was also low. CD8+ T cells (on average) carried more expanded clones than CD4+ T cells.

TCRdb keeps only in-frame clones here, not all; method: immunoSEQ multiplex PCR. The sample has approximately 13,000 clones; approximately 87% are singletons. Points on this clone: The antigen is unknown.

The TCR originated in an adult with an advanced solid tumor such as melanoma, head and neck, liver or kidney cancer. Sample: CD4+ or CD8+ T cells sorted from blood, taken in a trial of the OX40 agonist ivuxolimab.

The CDR3 DNA reads TGTGCCAGCAGCGGCCGGGACAGGCAAGGGAACACTGAAGCTTTCTTT. Translated, it gives CASSGRDRQGNTEAFF. This rearrangement joins TRBV7-6 to TRBJ1-1, with TRBD1 matching 8 bases. Germline CDR1 is SGHVS and CDR2 is FNYEAQ. With V trimmed by 5 bases and J by 1 base, 9 bases remained unmatched. The CDR3 is 16 residues long.